The source of this T cell receptor beta chain is a study of OX40 agonist ivuxolimab in advanced cancers. Method: immunoSEQ multiplex PCR; TCRdb's copy keeps in-frame clones and lacks some. The sample holds just under 65,000 clones, 86% seen once. This CDR3 has 15 amino acids. Germline CDR1 SGHTA, CDR2 FQGTGA. The junction had 5 bases not matched to a gene; V was cut back by 2 bases and J by 4 bases. Details on this clone: As yet, its antigen is unknown.

General study results and limits: Patients with a partial response at 0.1-3.0 mg/kg had among the lowest clonal expansion.

Here the sequenced sample was CD4+ or CD8+ T cells sorted from blood, taken in a trial of the OX40 agonist ivuxolimab. This clonotype originated in an adult with an advanced solid tumor such as melanoma, head and neck, liver or kidney cancer. This chain links TRBV7-3 with TRBJ2-1; 7 bases are shared with TRBD1. The DNA for the CDR3 is TGTGCCAGCAGCTTAGACAAGGGACAGTACAATGAGCAGTTCTTC. Protein product: CASSLDKGQYNEQFF.